Each of the 24 T cell receptor beta chains below was sequenced from the same sample in a study of technical replicates of blood from a handful of donors. Profiling relied on immunoSEQ multiplex PCR, and the TCRdb table lists in-frame clones only, not all of them. The table shows about 79,000 clones, with approximately 91% occurring only once. Material for sequencing was T cells isolated from PBMCs. The receptors originated from a human donor in good health. Some clones in this sample may be carry-over from other donors' samples.

The chain uses TRBV6-5 and TRBJ2-1; D is perhaps TRBD2 (5 bases). The CDR3 consists of 15 residues. Germline loops: CDR1 MNHEY, CDR2 SVGAGI. Trimming left V 4 bases short and J 0 bases short, with 10 bases between. CDR3 coding DNA: TGTGCCAGCAGTTTCGGGCGGGCCTCCTACAATGAGCAGTTCTTC. Amino acid sequence: CASSFGRASYNEQFF.

The rearrangement links TRBV28 to TRBJ2-5; D call uncertain. Trimming removed 1 base from V and 5 bases from J, with 14 bases in between. This CDR3 contains 15 residues. CDR1 is MDHEN and CDR2 is SYDVKM in the germline V gene. CDR3 DNA sequence: TGTGCCAGCAGTTTATATCAGGAATCTTTGGAGACCCAGTACTTC. This gives the protein CASSLYQESLETQYF.

This chain links TRBV6-5 with TRBJ2-7; 8 bases match TRBD2. Per the germline V gene, CDR1 is MNHEY and CDR2 is SVGAGI. J lost 0 bases, V lost 6 bases, and 1 base had no gene match. The length of the CDR3 is 13 residues. The CDR3 loop reads CASRLAASYEQYF. In nucleotides, the CDR3 is TGTGCCAGCAGACTAGCGGCCTCCTACGAGCAGTACTTC.

The V call is TRBV7-9, the J call TRBJ2-1; TRBD2 agrees at 8 bases. Germline CDR1 and CDR2: SEHNR and FQNEAQ (reference sequence). The V gene end was trimmed by 0 bases and the J gene end by 2 bases; junction bases not matched to a gene: 9. CDR3 length: 18 amino acids. CDR3 bases: TGTGCCAGCAGCTTAGCGCGGGTTAGCGGGACGACCTACAATGAGCAGTTCTTC. Amino acids: CASSLARVSGTTYNEQFF.

The rearrangement links TRBV29-1 to TRBJ1-4; TRBD1 matches 10 bases. Germline V gene sequence: CDR1 SQVTM, CDR2 ANQGSEA. The CDR3 has 13 amino acids. V was clipped by 5 bases and J by 5 bases; unmatched bases: 2. CDR3 nucleotides: TGCAGCGTTACGGGACAGGGGAATGAAAAACTGTTTTTT. The encoded protein is CSVTGQGNEKLFF.

This rearrangement joins TRBV7-6 to TRBJ2-7; no clear D gene. V lost 5 bases and J lost 2, with 10 bases in between. From germline, CDR1 is SGHVS and CDR2 FNYEAQ. The CDR3 sequence is 13 residues long. The CDR3 DNA is TGTGCCAGCAGCCTTAGTAATACCTACGAGCAGTACTTC. Its translation: CASSLSNTYEQYF.

The rearrangement joins TRBV5-1 to TRBJ2-2; D gene unclear. Germline CDR1 SGHRS, CDR2 YFSETQ. Trimming took 0 bases from V and 1 from J, leaving 7 bases between them. The CDR3 contains 15 residues. The CDR3 protein is CASSLGSGNTGELFF. CDR3 nucleotide sequence: TGCGCCAGCAGCTTGGGGTCCGGGAACACCGGGGAGCTGTTTTTT.

This rearrangement joins TRBV29-1 to TRBJ1-1, with 10 bases fitting TRBD1. Germline assignment: CDR1 SQVTM and CDR2 ANQGSEA. The length of the CDR3 is 12 residues. J was trimmed by 4 bases and V by 5 bases; bases with no gene match: 1. The CDR3 sequence: CSVWDRGTEAFF. As DNA, the CDR3 is TGCAGCGTTTGGGACAGGGGCACTGAAGCTTTCTTT.

The chain combines TRBV7-9 with TRBJ2-6, with 8 bases matching TRBD1. V gave up 5 bases and J gave up 4 bases; unmatched junction bases: 16. CDR3 length: 19 amino acids. The V gene's germline CDR1 is SEHNR and CDR2 FQNEAQ (reference sequence). Written as DNA, the CDR3 is TGTGCCAGCAGCACTAGATCCGGGACAGGCCTTGGGGGGGCCAACGTCCTGACTTTC. Translation gives CASSTRSGTGLGGANVLTF.

The chain links TRBV11-3 to TRBJ2-1; weak D call: TRBD2 (7 bases). Germline V CDR1 and CDR2: SGHNT, YENEEA. Trimming removed 0 bases at V and 7 bases at J, with 16 bases between. The length of the CDR3 is 16 residues. The CDR3 sequence: CASSLDGPAGHNEQFF. The DNA for the CDR3 is TGTGCCAGCAGCTTAGATGGGCCAGCGGGACATAATGAGCAGTTCTTC.

The chain has TRBV9 and TRBJ1-3; D possibly corresponds to TRBD1 (6 bases). V gave up 4 bases and J gave up 4 bases, with 9 bases separating them. The germline CDR1 and CDR2 sequences are SGDLS and YYNGEE. This CDR3 spans 13 amino acids. The CDR3 DNA sequence: TGTGCCAGCAGCATGGACAGCGGAAACACCATATATTTT. It translates to CASSMDSGNTIYF.

The chain carries TRBV19 and TRBJ1-4, with D possibly being TRBD1 (5 bases). V lost 5 bases, J lost 5 bases, and 12 bases lay in between. The germline CDR1 and CDR2 sequences are LNHDA and SQIVND (reference sequence). The CDR3 runs 14 residues. CDR3 sequence (DNA): TGTGCCAGTAGTGCGGGGGTAAGGAATGAAAAACTGTTTTTT. Translating gives CASSAGVRNEKLFF.

The chain joins TRBV7-9 to TRBJ1-2; D is undetermined. The CDR3 runs to 13 residues. With 1 base removed from V and 6 bases from J, the gap between germline ends came to 9 bases. Germline CDR1 reads SEHNR; CDR2 reads FQNEAQ (reference sequence). Here the CDR3 reads CASSLELADGYTF. CDR3 DNA: TGTGCCAGCAGCTTAGAACTAGCGGATGGCTACACCTTC.

V usage is TRBV5-4 and J usage is TRBJ2-7, with 7 bases matching TRBD1. From germline, CDR1 is SGHNT and CDR2 YYREEE (reference sequence). The CDR3 runs to 14 residues. The ends lost 3 bases at V and 3 bases at J; junction bases unmatched: 6. The CDR3 region is CASSSSGQIYEQYF. In DNA, the CDR3 is TGTGCCAGCAGCTCATCGGGACAGATCTACGAGCAGTACTTC.

The chain recombines TRBV6-5 with TRBJ2-6; the D is unclear. Between the trimmed V and J ends, which lost 2 bases and 0 bases, there was a span of 5 bases. In germline, CDR1 is MNHEY, CDR2 SVGAGI. CDR3 length: 15 amino acids. The CDR3: CASSYDFSGANVLTF. CDR3 sequence (DNA): TGTGCCAGCAGTTACGACTTCTCTGGGGCCAACGTCCTGACTTTC.

This clone has just one count. V usage is TRBV9 and J usage is TRBJ1-2; possible D gene TRBD1, 6 bases. Germline V gene lookup returns CDR1 SGDLS and CDR2 YYNGEE. Between the trimmed V and J ends, which lost 3 bases and 3 bases, there was a span of 15 bases. The length of the CDR3 is 15 residues. This chain's CDR3 is CASSGGQTSYYGYTF. The CDR3 DNA reads as TGTGCCAGCAGCGGAGGACAGACGAGTTACTATGGCTACACCTTC.

DNA of the CDR3: TGTGCCAGCAGTACACTACCAGGGGGCTCCTACAATGAGCAGTTCTTC. Translating gives CASSTLPGGSYNEQFF. The rearrangement joins TRBV5-4 to TRBJ2-1; TRBD1 agrees at 7 bases. Germline V lookup: CDR1 SGHNT, CDR2 YYREEE (reference sequence). CDR3 length: 16 residues. V dropped 5 bases and J dropped 0; count of bases not matched to a gene: 8.

The chain recombines TRBV6-5 with TRBJ1-1, with 9 bases fitting TRBD1. This CDR3 is built from 15 residues. The germline V gene has CDR1 MNHEY and CDR2 SVGAGI. V dropped 2 bases and J dropped 10; count of bases not matched to a gene: 11. In nucleotides, the CDR3 is TGTGCCAGCAGTTACGCAATAACAGGGGGCAAGACAGCTTTCTTT. Translating gives CASSYAITGGKTAFF.

This chain uses TRBV10-3 with TRBJ2-7; perhaps TRBD2 as D (6 bases). The V end was cut by 4 bases, the J end by 3 bases, with 16 bases between. Germline values: CDR1 ENHRY, CDR2 SYGVKD. This CDR3 region has 15 residues. As DNA, the CDR3 is TGTGCCATCAGTGTGGCGGGAACCAAAATCTACGAGCAGTACTTC. Its protein product is CAISVAGTKIYEQYF.

The V gene is TRBV9, the J gene TRBJ2-7, with D uncertain. The CDR3 is 13 amino acids. The germline CDR1 and CDR2 sequences are SGDLS and YYNGEE. V lost 0 bases and J lost 4, with 8 bases in between. CDR3 sequence reads: CASSVGYGYEQYF. The CDR3 DNA sequence: TGTGCCAGCAGCGTAGGCTATGGTTACGAGCAGTACTTC. The complete variable domain, with remaining parts taken from reference TRBV9 and TRBJ2-7, reads DSGVTQTPKHLITATGQRVTLRCSPRSGDLSVYWYQQSLDQGLQFLIQYYNGEERAKGNILERFSAQQFPDLHSELNLSSLELGDSALYFCASSVGYGYEQYFGPGTRLTVT.

This sequence joins TRBV5-6 and TRBJ1-4, with D possibly TRBD1 on 5 matching bases. Germline CDR1 is SGHDT and CDR2 is YYEEEE. This CDR3 is 12 amino acids long. V was shortened by 1 base and J by 7 bases, with 5 bases between the two germline ends. The CDR3 coding sequence is TGTGCCAGCAGCTTGAGGGGTGAAAAACTGTTTTTT. It yields the protein CASSLRGEKLFF.

The V call is TRBV5-1, the J call TRBJ2-3, with 9 positions matching TRBD2. This CDR3 spans 14 amino acids. V trimming: 1 base; J trimming: 5 bases; junction bases outside the gene matches: 2. Germline V gene data show CDR1 as SGHRS and CDR2 as YFSETQ. CDR3 protein: CASSLRREGDTQYF. The CDR3 DNA reads TGCGCCAGCAGCTTGAGGCGGGAGGGAGATACGCAGTATTTT.

The rearrangement joins TRBV20-1 to TRBJ2-7; the D gene is possibly TRBD1 (6 bases). The CDR3 has 10 residues. Germline V CDR1 and CDR2: DFQATT, SNEGSKA (reference sequence). Trimming left V 5 bases short and J 4 bases short, with 6 bases between. CDR3 loop: CSAGQYEQYF. The CDR3 DNA is TGCAGTGCTGGACAGTACGAGCAGTACTTC.

The table lists this clone with a count of one. The V gene is TRBV4-1, the J gene TRBJ2-1; TRBD2 agrees at 7 bases. CDR1 and CDR2 (germline): MGHRA, YSYEKL. Trimming at V came to 5 bases and at J to 9 bases, leaving 22 bases not matched to a gene. The CDR3 runs 18 residues. The DNA of the CDR3 is TGCGCCAGCAGCTCAAGACGACTGTGGGGGAGGGAGGGCATTGAGCAGTTCTTC. Its translation: CASSSRRLWGREGIEQFF.